This T cell receptor (beta chain) is from a study of T cell repertoires in cytomegalovirus infection. This clonotype has just a few counts. The antigen is not known. Trimming removed 3 bases from V and 8 bases from J, with 20 bases in between. The germline V gene encodes CDR1 DFQATT and CDR2 SNEGSKA (reference sequence). CDR3 length equals 15 residues. Each CDR3 protein is one row after TCRdb ran MiXCR on the reads. Of tens of thousands of distinct CDR3 sequences listed, approximately 22% are singletons. Sequencing input: PBMCs, sequenced either directly or after in vitro stimulation (not recorded which). The receptor was derived from a human donor in good health (CMV status not recorded). Some clones in this sample may be carry-over from other donors' samples. J is TRBJ2-1 and V is TRBV20-1; D possibly corresponds to TRBD1 (6 bases). The CDR3 nucleotides read TGCAGTGCTAGTAGTGCGCTAGGGGGTTCGTATGAGCAGTTCTTC. Amino acids: CSASSALGGSYEQFF.